The entry below gives a single TCR beta chain sequence along with its context. These data come from a study of blood T cell repertoires in COVID-19. The data were produced by immunoSEQ multiplex PCR, yet TCRdb's version contains in-frame clones alone and is incomplete. The data contain 25,000 to 35,000 clones, approximately 84% of them singletons. The V and J ends lost 5 bases and 2 bases, in that order; junction bases with no gene match: 5. Germline values: CDR1 SEHNR, CDR2 FQNEAQ (reference sequence). The CDR3 is 15 residues long. Source material: peripheral blood. The source of this sequence is a woman aged 60 to 75 with acute or convalescent COVID-19. V usage is TRBV7-9 and J usage is TRBJ2-2, with TRBD1 matching 7 bases. The CDR3 loop is CASSHRTGNTGELFF. The CDR3 DNA follows: TGTGCCAGCAGCCACCGGACAGGCAACACCGGGGAGCTGTTTTTT.